This TCR beta chain was sequenced during a study of blood T cell repertoires in COVID-19 (dated by TCRdb to about 2020). Study-level background: Samples covering the acute and convalescent phases of COVID-19 were provided by collaborators in the United States, Italy and Spain. The prospective study material was composed of cDNA or gDNA derived from T cells, B-cell-depleted T cells, or PBMCs. The dataset comprised deeply sampled blood TCRbeta repertoires from subjects exposed to, actively infected with, or recovered from COVID-19. The repertoires were made available in a free public database intended to serve as a resource for research on the immune response to SARS-CoV-2. Samples were obtained from the ongoing ImmuneRACE study (first 160 participants) and from 1,254 subjects provided by 6 global collaborators. Sample metadata almost always included a de-identified subject ID, COVID-19 status, age in years and sex. Where HLA class I and class II types were available, the types were taken from metadata supplied by the sample provider, not from assay-based typing. General conclusions and limits of the study: The quantity of clinical and demographic metadata differed by source and by participant and was supplied without curation.

About this clone itself: Its antigen is currently not known. Per-base quality was not reported, and no clone a single base away is much larger than it.

TCRbeta CDR3 regions were amplified from genomic DNA using the immunoSEQ Assay, a bias-controlled multiplex PCR. Turning to the authors' computational methods: Within the assay, amplification of reference gene primers was used to estimate how many nucleated cells each sample contained. Sequence reads were collapsed and filtered to measure the absolute abundance of every unique TCRbeta CDR3 rearrangement. Productive Simpson clonality was computed per sample as the square root of Simpson's diversity index over productive rearrangements. Held by TCRdb, this immuneACCESS table contains in-frame sequences only and omits some clones. Under half of the omission traces to an unresolved V gene where checked; the cause of the rest is unknown. V, J and clone size derive from that table, while D and trimming were established from the DNA sequence. The sample table lists some 120,000 clones, more than 70% of them with a count of one. Clones ranked in the top ten supply roughly 4.5% of the sample.

Whole blood was collected in K2EDTA tubes by collaborating institutions according to the institutions' own protocols. Collaborator samples were shipped for TCRbeta analysis as frozen whole blood, isolated PBMCs, or DNA extracted from either sample type. CDR1 and CDR2 (SGHTA, FQGNSA) derive from the germline V gene. V gives up 1 base and J gives up 4 bases, and the segment between their germline ends measures 19 bases. Counted from cysteine to phenylalanine, this CDR3 has 17 amino acids. Only the CDR3 region is kept as DNA, spanning 51 bases read in frame from base 1. Sequencing was done on a sample of peripheral blood. The chain is encoded by TRBV7-2 joined to TRBJ1-1; the D segment could be TRBD1, given 6 matching bases. The TCR originated in a human donor in a cohort sampled during active COVID-19. The nucleotides are TGTGCCAGCAGCTTAGGCAGGGGATGGGTCATGAGCACTGAAGCTTTCTTT. This translates into CASSLGRGWVMSTEAFF.